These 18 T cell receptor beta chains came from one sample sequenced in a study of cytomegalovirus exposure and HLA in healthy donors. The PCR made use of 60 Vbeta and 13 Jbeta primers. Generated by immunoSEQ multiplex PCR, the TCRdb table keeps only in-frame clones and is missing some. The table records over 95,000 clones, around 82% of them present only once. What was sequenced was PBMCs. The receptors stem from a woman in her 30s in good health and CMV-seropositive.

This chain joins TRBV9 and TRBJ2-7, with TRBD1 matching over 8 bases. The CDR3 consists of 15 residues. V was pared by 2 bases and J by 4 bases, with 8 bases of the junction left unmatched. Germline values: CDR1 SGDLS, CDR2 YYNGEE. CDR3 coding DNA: TGTGCCAGCAGCGTCCACCAGGGGGCATTTTACGAGCAGTACTTC. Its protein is CASSVHQGAFYEQYF.

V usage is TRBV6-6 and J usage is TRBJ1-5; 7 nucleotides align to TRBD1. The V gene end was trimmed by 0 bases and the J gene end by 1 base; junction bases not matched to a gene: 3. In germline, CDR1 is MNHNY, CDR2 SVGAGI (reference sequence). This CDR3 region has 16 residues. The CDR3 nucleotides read TGTGCCAGCAGTTACTCGGGACAGTCAAGCAATCAGCCCCAGCATTTT. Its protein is CASSYSGQSSNQPQHF.

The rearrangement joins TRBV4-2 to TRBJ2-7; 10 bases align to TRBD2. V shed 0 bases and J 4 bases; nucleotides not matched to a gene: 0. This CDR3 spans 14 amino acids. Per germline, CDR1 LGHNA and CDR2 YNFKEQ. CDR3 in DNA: TGTGCCAGCAGCCAAGAAGCGGGAGGGTACGAGCAGTACTTC. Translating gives CASSQEAGGYEQYF.

The CDR3 loop reads CAISQQGVSGNTIYF. CDR3 bases: TGTGCCATCAGTCAACAGGGAGTCTCTGGAAACACCATATATTTT. This chain links TRBV10-3 with TRBJ1-3, with D tentatively TRBD1 (6 bases). V gave up 5 bases and J gave up 0 bases, with 11 bases separating them. The CDR3 length is 15 residues. Looked up from germline, CDR1 is ENHRY and CDR2 is SYGVKD.

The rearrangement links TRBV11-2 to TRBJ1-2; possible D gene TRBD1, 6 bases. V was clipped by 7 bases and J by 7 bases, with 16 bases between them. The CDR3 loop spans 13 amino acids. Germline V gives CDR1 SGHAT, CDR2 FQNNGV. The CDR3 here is CASKQGEIRGYTF. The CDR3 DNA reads TGTGCCAGCAAACAGGGAGAAATCCGTGGCTACACCTTC.

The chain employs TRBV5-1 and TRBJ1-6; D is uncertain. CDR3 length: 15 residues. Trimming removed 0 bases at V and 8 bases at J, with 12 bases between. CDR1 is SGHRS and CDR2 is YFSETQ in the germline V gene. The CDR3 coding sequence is TGCGCCAGCAGCTTGGTGTCGGGGTTGGATTCACCCCTCCACTTT. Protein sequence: CASSLVSGLDSPLHF.

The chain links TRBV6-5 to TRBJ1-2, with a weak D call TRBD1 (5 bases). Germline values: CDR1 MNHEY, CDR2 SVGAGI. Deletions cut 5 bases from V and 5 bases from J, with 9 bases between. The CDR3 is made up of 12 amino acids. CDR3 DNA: TGTGCCAGCAGTAGAGCAGGGTATGGCTACACCTTC. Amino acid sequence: CASSRAGYGYTF.

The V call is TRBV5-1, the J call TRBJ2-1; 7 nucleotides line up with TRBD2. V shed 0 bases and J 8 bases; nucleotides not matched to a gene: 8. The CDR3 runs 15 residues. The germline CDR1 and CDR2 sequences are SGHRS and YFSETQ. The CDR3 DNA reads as TGCGCCAGCAGCTTGGTTTCAGGGAGGGTCGATGAGCAGTTCTTC. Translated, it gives CASSLVSGRVDEQFF.

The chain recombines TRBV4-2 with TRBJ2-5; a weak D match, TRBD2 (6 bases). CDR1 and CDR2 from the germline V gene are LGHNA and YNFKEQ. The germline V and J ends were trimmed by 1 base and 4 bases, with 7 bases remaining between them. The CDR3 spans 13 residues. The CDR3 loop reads CASSQVLAETQYF. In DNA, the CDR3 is TGTGCCAGCAGCCAAGTACTAGCAGAGACCCAGTACTTC.

The chain's CDR3 is CASSSGGINTGELFF. The CDR3 nucleotides read TGCGCCAGCAGCTCAGGGGGCATTAACACCGGGGAGCTGTTTTTT. The chain recombines TRBV5-1 with TRBJ2-2; 8 bases fit TRBD1. The germline CDR1 and CDR2 sequences are SGHRS and YFSETQ. The CDR3 covers 15 residues. After removal of 3 bases from V and 2 bases from J, the junction contained 3 bases not matched to a gene. Supplemented by reference TRBV5-1 and TRBJ2-2, the full variable domain reads KAGVTQTPRYLIKTRGQQVTLSCSPISGHRSVSWYQQTPGQGLQFLFEYFSETQRNKGNFPGRFSGRQFSNSRSEMNVSTLELGDSALYLCASSSGGINTGELFFGEGSRLTVL.

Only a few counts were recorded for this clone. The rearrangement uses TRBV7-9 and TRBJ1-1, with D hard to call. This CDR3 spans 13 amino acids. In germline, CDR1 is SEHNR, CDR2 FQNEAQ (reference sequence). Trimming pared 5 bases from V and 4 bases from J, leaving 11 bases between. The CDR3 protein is CASSLEGATEAFF. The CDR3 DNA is TGTGCCAGCAGCCTCGAGGGTGCCACTGAAGCTTTCTTT. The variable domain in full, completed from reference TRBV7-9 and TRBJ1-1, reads DTGVSQNPRHKITKRGQNVTFRCDPISEHNRLYWYRQTLGQGPEFLTYFQNEAQLEKSRLLSDRFSAERPKGSFSTLEIQRTEQGDSAMYLCASSLEGATEAFFGQGTRLTVV.

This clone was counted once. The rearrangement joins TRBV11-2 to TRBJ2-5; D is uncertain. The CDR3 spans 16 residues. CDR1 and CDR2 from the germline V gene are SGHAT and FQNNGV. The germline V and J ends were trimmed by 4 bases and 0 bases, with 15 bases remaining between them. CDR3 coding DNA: TGTGCCAGCAGCTCCCGAGGAGCCTTGTACCAAGAGACCCAGTACTTC. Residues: CASSSRGALYQETQYF.

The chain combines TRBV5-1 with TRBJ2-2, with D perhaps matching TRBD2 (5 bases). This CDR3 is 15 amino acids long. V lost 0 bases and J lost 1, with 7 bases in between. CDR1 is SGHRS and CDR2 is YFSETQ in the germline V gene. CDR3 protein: CASSLARVNTGELFF. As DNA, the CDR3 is TGCGCCAGCAGCTTGGCGCGGGTGAACACCGGGGAGCTGTTTTTT.

CDR3 loop: CASSEGWRGQPQHF. The CDR3 bases are TGCGCCAGCAGCGAGGGATGGAGGGGACAGCCCCAGCATTTT. The gene calls are TRBV5-1 and TRBJ1-5; maybe TRBD1 (5 bases). The germline V gene encodes CDR1 SGHRS and CDR2 YFSETQ. This CDR3 contains 14 residues. V lost 4 bases, J lost 7 bases, and 15 bases lay in between. Full variable domain (remainder filled in from reference TRBV5-1 and TRBJ1-5): KAGVTQTPRYLIKTRGQQVTLSCSPISGHRSVSWYQQTPGQGLQFLFEYFSETQRNKGNFPGRFSGRQFSNSRSEMNVSTLELGDSALYLCASSEGWRGQPQHFGDGTRLSIL.

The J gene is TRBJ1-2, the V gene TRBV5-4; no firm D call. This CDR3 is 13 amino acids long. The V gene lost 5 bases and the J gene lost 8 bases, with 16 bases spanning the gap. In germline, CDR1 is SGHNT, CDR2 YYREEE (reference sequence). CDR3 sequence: CASSPEGSGGYTF. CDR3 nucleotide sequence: TGTGCCAGCAGTCCCGAGGGTTCGGGGGGCTACACCTTC.

For the CDR3, the DNA is TGCAGTGCGAGGACAGGGAGTGGCTACACCTTC. Amino acids: CSARTGSGYTF. The J gene is TRBJ1-2, the V gene TRBV20-1; 8 bases match TRBD1. The CDR3 extends over 11 amino acids. Trimming cost V 6 bases and J 7 bases; bases outside gene matches: 4. Germline-derived CDR1 and CDR2 are DFQATT and SNEGSKA (reference sequence).

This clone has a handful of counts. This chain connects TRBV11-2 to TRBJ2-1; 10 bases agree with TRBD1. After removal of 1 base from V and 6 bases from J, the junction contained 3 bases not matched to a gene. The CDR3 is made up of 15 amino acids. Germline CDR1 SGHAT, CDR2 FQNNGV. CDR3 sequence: CASSLGDRGSNEQFF. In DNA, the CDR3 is TGTGCCAGCAGCTTAGGGGACAGGGGTTCCAATGAGCAGTTCTTC.

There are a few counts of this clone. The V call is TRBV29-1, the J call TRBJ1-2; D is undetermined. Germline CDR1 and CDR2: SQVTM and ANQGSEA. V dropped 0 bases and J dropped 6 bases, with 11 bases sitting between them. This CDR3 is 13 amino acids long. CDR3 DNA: TGCAGCGTTGAAGATCTCGGTTATAATGGCTACACCTTC. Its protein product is CSVEDLGYNGYTF.